The sequence of this TCR beta chain was determined in a study of cytomegalovirus exposure and HLA in healthy donors. Broader study findings: The study carried out a later analysis of TCR beta sequences. It associated 15,000 to 20,000 of them with specific HLA alleles at a false discovery rate of 0.05. Per a prior analysis, the majority of TCR beta V segments were productive roughly 87% or roughly 30% of the time.

As to this clone: Its antigen is currently unknown.

There are 13 residues in the CDR3. Trimming took off 5 bases at V and 4 bases at J, with 11 bases between the two ends. Germline CDR1 reads LNHDA; CDR2 reads SQIVND (reference sequence). The PCR was carried out with 60 Vbeta primers and 13 Jbeta primers. Measured with immunoSEQ multiplex PCR; TCRdb has only the in-frame clones, and not every one. The sample has 150,000 or so clones; roughly 78% are singletons. Sample: PBMCs. The clonotype originates from a man in his forties in good health and CMV-seropositive. This rearrangement joins TRBV19 to TRBJ2-5; TRBD2 might be the D (6 bases). The CDR3 DNA reads TGTGCCAGTAGTCTCCGGGAGACAGAGACCCAGTACTTC. Translating it yields CASSLRETETQYF.